This T cell receptor (beta chain) was found in a study of OX40 agonist ivuxolimab in advanced cancers. Study in general: One hepatocellular carcinoma and a couple of cutaneous melanoma patients partially responded.

The CDR3 runs to 18 residues. With V trimmed by 0 bases and J by 0 bases, 5 bases remained unmatched. Germline V CDR1 and CDR2: MGHRA, YSYEKL. Measured with immunoSEQ multiplex PCR; TCRdb has only the in-frame clones, and not every one. The sample includes 15,000 to 20,000 clones, 82% of them seen just once. This receptor was obtained from an adult with an advanced solid tumor such as melanoma, head and neck, liver or kidney cancer. The sequencing used CD4+ or CD8+ T cells sorted from blood, collected in a trial of the OX40 agonist ivuxolimab. The J gene is TRBJ2-6, the V gene TRBV4-1, with 7 bases identical to TRBD1. As DNA, the CDR3 is TGCGCCAGCAGCCAAGATCCCCCAGGGGGCTCTGGGGCCAACGTCCTGACTTTC. Its protein is CASSQDPPGGSGANVLTF.